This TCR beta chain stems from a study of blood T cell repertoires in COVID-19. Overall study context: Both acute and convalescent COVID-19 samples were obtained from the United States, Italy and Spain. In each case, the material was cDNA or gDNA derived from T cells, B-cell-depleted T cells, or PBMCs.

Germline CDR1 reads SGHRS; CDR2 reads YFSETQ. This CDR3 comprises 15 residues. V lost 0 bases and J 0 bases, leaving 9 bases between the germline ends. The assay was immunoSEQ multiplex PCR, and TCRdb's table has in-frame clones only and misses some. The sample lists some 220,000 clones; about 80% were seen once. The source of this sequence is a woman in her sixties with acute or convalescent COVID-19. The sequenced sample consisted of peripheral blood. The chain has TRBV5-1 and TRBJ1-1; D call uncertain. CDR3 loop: CASSLDSAVNTEAFF. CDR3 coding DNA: TGCGCCAGCAGCTTGGACAGTGCTGTGAACACTGAAGCTTTCTTT.